Below are 20 T cell receptor beta chains sequenced from a single sample in a study of shared clonotypes between healthy human individuals. Generated by immunoSEQ multiplex PCR, the TCRdb table keeps only in-frame clones and is missing some. The top ten hold roughly 0.34% of the sample, which has about 2.5 million clones, about 90% seen once. Sequencing was carried out using naive CD4+ T cells from PBMCs. Subset noted: CD45RA+ positively selected. The receptor source for this set is a man aged 18-30 years in good health. Some clones in this sample may be carry-over from other donors' samples.

Notes on this clone: The sample has other DNA sequences that encode this CDR3 too. The chain links TRBV30 to TRBJ2-7; no firm D call. This CDR3 has 13 amino acids. V was trimmed by 0 bases and J by 0 bases, leaving 6 bases between them. Germline assignment: CDR1 GTSNPN and CDR2 SVGIG (reference sequence). CDR3 protein: CAWSVSSSYEQYF. CDR3 DNA sequence: TGTGCCTGGAGTGTATCAAGCTCCTACGAGCAGTACTTC.

V and J are TRBV7-9 and TRBJ2-5; 14 bases line up with TRBD2. The germline V gene encodes CDR1 SEHNR and CDR2 FQNEAQ (reference sequence). This CDR3 region has 18 residues. J lost 0 bases, V lost 5 bases, and 8 bases had no gene match. The CDR3 protein is CASSLGLAGGGYQETQYF. The DNA for the CDR3 is TGTGCCAGCAGCCTCGGACTAGCGGGAGGTGGATACCAAGAGACCCAGTACTTC.

In this sample, this clone turned up once. The same CDR3 can be traced to other DNA sequences in this sample. This rearrangement joins TRBV2 to TRBJ2-3; D is unresolved. With 2 bases removed from V and 5 bases from J, the gap between germline ends came to 5 bases. Germline V gene lookup returns CDR1 SNHLY and CDR2 FYNNEI. The CDR3 is 12 residues long. The CDR3 region is CASSENRDTQYF. In nucleotides, the CDR3 is TGTGCCAGCAGTGAAAACCGAGATACGCAGTATTTT.

This chain connects TRBV5-4 to TRBJ1-1; D remains unclear. V was shortened by 0 bases and J by 8 bases, with 8 bases between the two germline ends. This CDR3 has 12 amino acids. The V gene's germline CDR1 is SGHNT and CDR2 YYREEE (reference sequence). CDR3 sequence (DNA): TGTGCCAGCAGCTTGGAGGGAGTCGAAGCTTTCTTT. It yields the protein CASSLEGVEAFF.

The V and J genes are TRBV6-1 and TRBJ1-5; D is perhaps TRBD1 (6 bases). V dropped 8 bases and J dropped 1 base, with 12 bases sitting between them. The CDR3 spans 14 residues. Germline assignment: CDR1 MNHNS and CDR2 SASEGT. The CDR3: CASQTGHSNQPQHF. The CDR3 DNA reads TGTGCCAGCCAGACAGGACACAGCAATCAGCCCCAGCATTTT.

This clone has more than one count but fewer than ten. This sample also contains other DNA sequences that code for the same CDR3. This sequence joins TRBV29-1 and TRBJ1-2; D is uncertain. The germline V gene has CDR1 SQVTM and CDR2 ANQGSEA. Trimming removed 4 bases from V and 8 bases from J, with 2 bases in between. The CDR3 consists of 8 residues. CDR3 amino acids: CSVGGYTF. CDR3 nucleotides: TGCAGCGTTGGAGGCTACACCTTC.

Here the CDR3 reads CASNPGGLGYEQYF. The CDR3 DNA reads TGCGCCAGCAACCCGGGAGGGCTAGGGTACGAGCAGTACTTC. V gene TRBV5-1 combines with J gene TRBJ2-7; 8 bases align to TRBD2. Trimming at V came to 6 bases and at J to 4 bases, leaving 9 bases not matched to a gene. There are 14 residues in the CDR3. Per germline, CDR1 SGHRS and CDR2 YFSETQ. The variable domain in full, with the rest retrieved from reference TRBV5-1 and TRBJ2-7, is KAGVTQTPRYLIKTRGQQVTLSCSPISGHRSVSWYQQTPGQGLQFLFEYFSETQRNKGNFPGRFSGRQFSNSRSEMNVSTLELGDSALYLCASNPGGLGYEQYFGPGTRLTVT.

The chain carries TRBV4-1 and TRBJ2-5, with D tentatively TRBD1 or TRBD2 (5 bases each). Per germline, CDR1 MGHRA and CDR2 YSYEKL. This CDR3 has 14 amino acids. With 0 bases removed from V and 1 base from J, the gap between germline ends came to 6 bases. CDR3 nucleotide sequence: TGCGCCAGCAGCCAAGAAGGGACCCAAGAGACCCAGTACTTC. This translates into CASSQEGTQETQYF.

A few counts support this clone. The sample has other DNA sequences that encode this CDR3 too. CDR3 in amino acids: CASSGTGYEQYF. The DNA of the CDR3 is TGTGCCAGCAGCGGGACAGGGTACGAGCAGTACTTC. The chain combines TRBV2 with TRBJ2-7; 9 bases line up with TRBD1. Germline lookup yields CDR1 SNHLY and CDR2 FYNNEI. The CDR3 runs 12 residues. V shed 6 bases, J shed 4 bases, and the junction held 1 base outside the gene matches.

V usage is TRBV5-1 and J usage is TRBJ1-1, with D perhaps TRBD1 (5 bases). Trimming shortened V by 3 bases and J by 1 base, and 13 bases separated the two germline ends. There are 15 residues in the CDR3. CDR1 and CDR2 from the germline V gene are SGHRS and YFSETQ. The chain's CDR3 is CASSWSGRQNTEAFF. The CDR3 coding sequence is TGCGCCAGCAGCTGGTCGGGACGGCAGAACACTGAAGCTTTCTTT.

The V and J genes are TRBV7-9 and TRBJ1-2, with 12 bases matching TRBD1. The CDR3 is 15 residues long. CDR1 SEHNR and CDR2 FQNEAQ come from the germline V gene (reference sequence). Trimming cost V 2 bases and J 9 bases; bases outside gene matches: 7. CDR3 loop: CASSLLGTGGNSYTF. The DNA of the CDR3 is TGTGCCAGCAGCTTACTCGGGACAGGGGGCAATAGCTACACCTTC.

This clone has a handful of counts. This chain links TRBV4-1 with TRBJ2-7, with D perhaps matching TRBD2 (5 bases). The V gene's germline CDR1 is MGHRA and CDR2 YSYEKL. This CDR3 spans 17 amino acids. Trimming took 0 bases from V and 0 from J, leaving 15 bases between them. The CDR3 coding sequence is TGCGCCAGCAGCCAAGATGAGGGAGCGAAGAGCTCCTACGAGCAGTACTTC. It encodes CASSQDEGAKSSYEQYF.

The chain employs TRBV6-5 and TRBJ1-1; D unclear. This CDR3 has 12 residues. Germline V gives CDR1 MNHEY, CDR2 SVGAGI. V lost 6 bases and J 11 bases, leaving 16 bases between the germline ends. The CDR3 nucleotides are TGTGCCAGCAGCTTGACTGGATTCGCGGCTTTCTTT. Translated, it gives CASSLTGFAAFF.

CDR3 loop: CASSVGSGYGYTF. CDR3 nucleotide sequence: TGTGCCAGCAGCGTAGGCTCAGGGTATGGCTACACCTTC. The chain couples TRBV9 to TRBJ1-2; a weak D match, TRBD1 (5 bases). Germline loops: CDR1 SGDLS, CDR2 YYNGEE. Trimming left V 0 bases short and J 5 bases short, with 8 bases between. The CDR3 spans 13 residues.

This chain connects TRBV18 to TRBJ1-1; D gene unclear. The CDR3 extends over 14 amino acids. Germline CDR1 KGHSH, CDR2 LQKENI. Trimming left V 5 bases short and J 5 bases short, with 15 bases between. CDR3 nucleotides: TGTGCCAGCTCATCCGACACGGAGGGAACTGAAGCTTTCTTT. Amino acids: CASSSDTEGTEAFF.

The V gene is TRBV30, the J gene TRBJ2-1, with 7 nucleotides matching TRBD2. Germline V lookup: CDR1 GTSNPN, CDR2 SVGIG (reference sequence). Trimming at V came to 0 bases and at J to 1 base, leaving 6 bases not matched to a gene. This CDR3 is 16 amino acids long. The CDR3 bases are TGTGCCTGGAGTGTACTCGGGCGGGGGTCCTACAATGAGCAGTTCTTC. Translating gives CAWSVLGRGSYNEQFF.

The sample holds one count of this clone. The V and J genes are TRBV15 and TRBJ2-6, with D possibly TRBD1 on 5 matching bases. The CDR3 runs to 15 residues. Germline CDR1 LNHNV, CDR2 YYDKDF (reference sequence). V was clipped by 3 bases and J by 2 bases, with 8 bases between them. CDR3 sequence reads: CATSRDTAGANVLTF. In nucleotides, the CDR3 is TGTGCCACCAGCAGGGACACAGCTGGGGCCAACGTCCTGACTTTC.

The chain links TRBV7-3 to TRBJ2-2; 7 positions match TRBD1. The CDR3 is made up of 14 amino acids. Germline trimming cut 4 bases from V and 4 bases from J; bases unmatched to any gene: 3. Germline-derived CDR1 and CDR2 are SGHTA and FQGTGA. The chain's CDR3 is CASSWGQTTGELFF. For the CDR3, the DNA is TGTGCCAGCAGCTGGGGACAGACCACCGGGGAGCTGTTTTTT.

This chain joins TRBV6-6 and TRBJ1-1; possible D gene TRBD1, 5 bases. Germline values: CDR1 MNHNY, CDR2 SVGAGI (reference sequence). V dropped 2 bases and J dropped 4 bases, with 14 bases sitting between them. CDR3 size: 15 residues. The CDR3 loop reads CASSYKGLQSTEAFF. As DNA, the CDR3 is TGTGCCAGCAGTTACAAGGGACTGCAGAGCACTGAAGCTTTCTTT.

This sequence joins TRBV10-3 and TRBJ2-7, with TRBD1 matching 10 bases. This CDR3 has 14 residues. V shed 11 bases, J shed 6 bases, and the junction held 13 bases outside the gene matches. CDR1 ENHRY and CDR2 SYGVKD come from the germline V gene. The CDR3 sequence: CAGQGQGMVAEQYF. CDR3 nucleotides: TGTGCCGGGCAGGGACAGGGGATGGTGGCCGAGCAGTACTTC.